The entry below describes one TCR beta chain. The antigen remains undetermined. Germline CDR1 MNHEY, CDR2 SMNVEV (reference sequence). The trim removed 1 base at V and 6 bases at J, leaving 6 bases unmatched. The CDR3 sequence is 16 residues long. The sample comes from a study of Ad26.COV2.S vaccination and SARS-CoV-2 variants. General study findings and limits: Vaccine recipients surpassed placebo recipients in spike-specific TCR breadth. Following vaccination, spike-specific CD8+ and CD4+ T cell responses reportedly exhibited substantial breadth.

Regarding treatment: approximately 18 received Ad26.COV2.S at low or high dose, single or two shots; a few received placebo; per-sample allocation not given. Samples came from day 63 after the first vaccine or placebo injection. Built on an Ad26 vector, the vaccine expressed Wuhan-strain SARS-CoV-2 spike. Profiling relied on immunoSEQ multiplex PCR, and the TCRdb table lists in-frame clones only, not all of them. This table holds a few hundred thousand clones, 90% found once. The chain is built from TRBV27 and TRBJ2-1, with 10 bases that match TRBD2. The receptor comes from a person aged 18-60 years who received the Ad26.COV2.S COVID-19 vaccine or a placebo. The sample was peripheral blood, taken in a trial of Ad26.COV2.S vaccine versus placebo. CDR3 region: CASSLWSASGSNEQFF. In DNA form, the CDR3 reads TGTGCCAGCAGTTTATGGTCGGCTAGCGGGAGCAATGAGCAGTTCTTC.